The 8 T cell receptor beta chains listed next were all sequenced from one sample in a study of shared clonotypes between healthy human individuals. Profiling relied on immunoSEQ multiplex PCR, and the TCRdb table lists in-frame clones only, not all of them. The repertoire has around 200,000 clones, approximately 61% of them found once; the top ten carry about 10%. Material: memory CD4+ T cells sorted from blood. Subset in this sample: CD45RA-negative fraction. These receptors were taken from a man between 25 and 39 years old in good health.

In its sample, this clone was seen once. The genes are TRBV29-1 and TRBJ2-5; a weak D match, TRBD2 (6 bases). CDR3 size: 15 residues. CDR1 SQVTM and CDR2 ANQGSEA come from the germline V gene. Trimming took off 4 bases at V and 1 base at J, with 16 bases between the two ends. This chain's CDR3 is CSVVGSAGTQETQYF. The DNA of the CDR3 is TGCAGCGTTGTAGGTTCGGCGGGAACCCAAGAGACCCAGTACTTC.

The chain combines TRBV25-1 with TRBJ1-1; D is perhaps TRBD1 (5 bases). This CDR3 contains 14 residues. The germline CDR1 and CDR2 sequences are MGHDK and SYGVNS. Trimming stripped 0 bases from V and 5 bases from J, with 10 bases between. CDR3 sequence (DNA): TGTGCCAGCAGTGAATATCAAGAGGGGACTGAAGCTTTCTTT. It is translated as CASSEYQEGTEAFF.

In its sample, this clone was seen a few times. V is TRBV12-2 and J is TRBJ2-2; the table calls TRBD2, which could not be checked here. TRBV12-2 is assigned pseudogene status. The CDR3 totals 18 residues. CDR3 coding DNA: TGTGCAAGTCGCTTAGCGGTAACTAGCGGGAGTATCACCGGGGAGCTGTTTTTT. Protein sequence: CASRLAVTSGSITGELFF.

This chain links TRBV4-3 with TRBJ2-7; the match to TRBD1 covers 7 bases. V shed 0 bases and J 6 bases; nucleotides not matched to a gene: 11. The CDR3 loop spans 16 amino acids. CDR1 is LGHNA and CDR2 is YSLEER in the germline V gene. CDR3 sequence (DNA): TGCGCCAGCAGCCAAGATCTCGACAGGGCGTGGCGCGAGCAGTACTTC. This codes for CASSQDLDRAWREQYF.

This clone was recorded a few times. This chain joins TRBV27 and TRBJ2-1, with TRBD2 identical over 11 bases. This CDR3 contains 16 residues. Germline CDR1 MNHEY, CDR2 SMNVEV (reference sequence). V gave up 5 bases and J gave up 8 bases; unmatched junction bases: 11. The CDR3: CASSLLRLAGTDEQFF. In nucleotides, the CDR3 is TGTGCCAGCAGTCTACTCAGACTAGCGGGAACGGATGAGCAGTTCTTC.

This CDR3 reads CASAGGSDEQFF. CDR3 in DNA: TGTGCCAGCGCGGGAGGCTCGGATGAGCAGTTCTTC. The chain recombines TRBV9 with TRBJ2-1; 8 bases line up with TRBD2. This CDR3 contains 12 residues. Germline V gene data show CDR1 as SGDLS and CDR2 as YYNGEE. J gave up 8 bases and V 7 bases, and 5 bases lay outside the gene matches.

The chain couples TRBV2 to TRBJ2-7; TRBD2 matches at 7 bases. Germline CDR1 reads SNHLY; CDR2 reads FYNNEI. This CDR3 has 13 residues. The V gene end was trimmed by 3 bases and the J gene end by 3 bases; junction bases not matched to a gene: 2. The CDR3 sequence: CASSEGGSYEQYF. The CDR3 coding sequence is TGTGCCAGCAGTGAGGGGGGGAGCTACGAGCAGTACTTC.

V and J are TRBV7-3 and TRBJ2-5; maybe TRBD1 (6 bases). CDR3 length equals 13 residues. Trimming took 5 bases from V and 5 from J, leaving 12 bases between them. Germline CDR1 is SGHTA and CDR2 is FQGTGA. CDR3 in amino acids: CASSPGTMETQYF. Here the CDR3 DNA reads TGTGCCAGCAGCCCTGGGACAATGGAGACCCAGTACTTC.